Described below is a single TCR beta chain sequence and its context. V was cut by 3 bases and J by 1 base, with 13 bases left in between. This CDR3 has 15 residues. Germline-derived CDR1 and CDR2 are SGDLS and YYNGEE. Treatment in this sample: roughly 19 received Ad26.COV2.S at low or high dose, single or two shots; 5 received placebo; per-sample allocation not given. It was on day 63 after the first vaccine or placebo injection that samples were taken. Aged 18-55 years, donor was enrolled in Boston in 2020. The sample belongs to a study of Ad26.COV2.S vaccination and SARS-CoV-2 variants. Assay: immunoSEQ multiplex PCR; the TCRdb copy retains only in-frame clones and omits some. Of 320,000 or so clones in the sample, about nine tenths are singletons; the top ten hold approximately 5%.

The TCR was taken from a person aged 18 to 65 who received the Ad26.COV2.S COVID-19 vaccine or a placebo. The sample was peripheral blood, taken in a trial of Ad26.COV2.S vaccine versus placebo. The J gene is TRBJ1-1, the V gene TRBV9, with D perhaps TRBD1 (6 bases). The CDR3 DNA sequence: TGTGCCAGCAGCGCTAGAGGGGGTCAGAACACTGAAGCTTTCTTT. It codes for CASSARGGQNTEAFF.